This entry lists 13 T cell receptor beta chains sequenced from one sample in a study of early T cells in non-severe SARS-CoV-2 infection. TCRdb re-analysed the 5' RACE reads in MiXCR, keeping a single row per CDR3 protein. Of approximately 30,000 distinct CDR3 sequences in the sample, around 6.6% are singletons; the top ten hold about 3%. The specimen was whole blood. Receptors originate from an adult who was a healthcare worker with PCR-confirmed SARS-CoV-2 infection or an uninfected control (not recorded which).

The table lists this clonotype with many counts. The chain's CDR3 is CASSLAGELFF. The CDR3 coding sequence is TGTGCCAGCAGCTTAGCCGGGGAGCTGTTTTTT. The chain uses TRBV7-9 and TRBJ2-2; D is uncertain. The CDR3 consists of 11 residues. In germline, CDR1 is SEHNR, CDR2 FQNEAQ (reference sequence). The V and J ends lost 0 bases and 7 bases respectively, with 0 bases between them.

This clonotype occurred many times. The chain has TRBV20-1 and TRBJ2-5; D not certain. Germline loops: CDR1 DFQATT, CDR2 SNEGSKA (reference sequence). Trimming pared 2 bases from V and 2 bases from J, leaving 6 bases between. This CDR3 is 12 amino acids long. The CDR3 coding sequence is TGCAGTGCTAGACCCTATCAAGAGACCCAGTACTTC. Encoded protein: CSARPYQETQYF.

The chain is built from TRBV20-1 and TRBJ2-3; 8 bases match TRBD2. This CDR3 has 15 amino acids. J was trimmed by 4 bases and V by 6 bases; bases with no gene match: 12. Germline loops: CDR1 DFQATT, CDR2 SNEGSKA (reference sequence). CDR3 nucleotides: TGCAGTGCCGGGGCCACCGGGAGGGCCGCAGATACGCAGTATTTT. Protein sequence: CSAGATGRAADTQYF.

The table lists this clonotype with many counts. This chain uses TRBV2 with TRBJ2-1; 7 bases are shared with TRBD2. The germline V gene has CDR1 SNHLY and CDR2 FYNNEI. The CDR3 consists of 12 residues. The V gene end was trimmed by 2 bases and the J gene end by 10 bases; junction bases not matched to a gene: 2. Here the CDR3 DNA reads TGTGCCAGCAGTGAACGGGGGGTGGAGCAGTTCTTC. Translated, it gives CASSERGVEQFF.

This clonotype was detected many times. V gene TRBV29-1 combines with J gene TRBJ1-5; weak D call: TRBD1 (5 bases). Germline values: CDR1 SQVTM, CDR2 ANQGSEA. The CDR3 is 13 amino acids. Trimming pared 4 bases from V and 6 bases from J, leaving 13 bases between. The CDR3 nucleotides read TGCAGCGTTGGGGGATCTGGGGGTCAGCCCCAGCATTTT. Protein: CSVGGSGGQPQHF.

This clonotype appeared many times. The CDR3 loop reads CASSLAELNTEAFF. The CDR3 region has the DNA TGTGCCAGCAGCTTGGCAGAGCTGAACACTGAAGCTTTCTTT. This chain links TRBV7-8 with TRBJ1-1; no definite D call. The CDR3 sequence is 14 residues long. Trimming left V 3 bases short and J 0 bases short, with 8 bases between. Germline CDR1 and CDR2: SGHVS and FQNEAQ. Full variable domain (outside the CDR3, taken from reference TRBV7-8 and TRBJ1-1): GAGVSQSPRYKVAKRGQDVALRCDPISGHVSLFWYQQALGQGPEFLTYFQNEAQLDKSGLPSDRFFAERPEGSVSTLKIQRTQQEDSAVYLCASSLAELNTEAFFGQGTRLTVV.

This clonotype has a handful of counts. V is TRBV7-9 and J is TRBJ2-4; weak D call: TRBD1 (5 bases). The CDR3 runs to 11 residues. Germline CDR1 is SEHNR and CDR2 is FQNEAQ (reference sequence). The V and J ends lost 1 base and 15 bases respectively, with 10 bases between them. Here the CDR3 DNA reads TGTGCCAGCAGCTTAGGACAGATATTGTACTTC. It encodes CASSLGQILYF. The full variable domain, its missing parts supplied by reference TRBV7-9 and TRBJ2-4, is DTGVSQNPRHKITKRGQNVTFRCDPISEHNRLYWYRQTLGQGPEFLTYFQNEAQLEKSRLLSDRFSAERPKGSFSTLEIQRTEQGDSAMYLCASSLGQILYFGAGTRLSVL.

This clonotype was observed a handful of times. The chain carries TRBV5-6 and TRBJ2-6; TRBD2 matches at 12 bases. V was clipped by 4 bases and J by 0 bases; unmatched bases: 2. Germline CDR1 is SGHDT and CDR2 is YYEEEE. CDR3 length equals 17 residues. CDR3 amino acids: CASSKLAGGSGANVLTF. The CDR3 nucleotides read TGTGCCAGCAGCAAACTAGCGGGAGGCTCTGGGGCCAACGTCCTGACTTTC.

In this sample, this clonotype turned up many times. The CDR3 nucleotides read TGTGCCAGCAGTTGGACCTCCTACGAGCAGTACTTC. Translation: CASSWTSYEQYF. V gene TRBV12-3 or TRBV12-4 combines with J gene TRBJ2-7; D is unclear. V was pared by 4 bases and J by 0 bases, with 4 bases between. The CDR3 consists of 12 residues.

This clonotype was seen repeatedly, ten times or more. The chain joins TRBV18 to TRBJ1-4; D is ambiguous. Germline CDR1 is KGHSH and CDR2 is LQKENI. CDR3 size: 17 residues. The V end lost 3 bases, the J end lost 6 bases, and 20 bases lay between the germline ends. CDR3 in amino acids: CASSPGFRNGGDEKLFF. The CDR3 DNA is TGTGCCAGCTCACCCGGATTCCGGAATGGTGGGGATGAAAAACTGTTTTTT.

This clonotype came up many times. The CDR3 DNA is TGTGCCATCAAAGGAAGGGACACTGATATTGACAATGAGCAGTTCTTC. It yields the protein CAIKGRDTDIDNEQFF. The V and J genes are TRBV10-3 and TRBJ2-1, with D possibly matching TRBD1 (6 bases). Germline lookup yields CDR1 ENHRY and CDR2 SYGVKD. V lost 7 bases, J lost 5 bases, and 21 bases lay in between. The CDR3 has 16 amino acids.

This clonotype has a count of ten or more. V usage is TRBV29-1 and J usage is TRBJ2-5, with D possibly being TRBD1 (6 bases). Germline CDR1 SQVTM, CDR2 ANQGSEA. The CDR3 consists of 12 residues. Between the trimmed V and J ends, which lost 4 bases and 3 bases, there was a span of 9 bases. The DNA for the CDR3 is TGCAGCGTTGGGAACAGGGAAGAGACCCAGTACTTC. This encodes CSVGNREETQYF. The full variable domain, its missing parts supplied by reference TRBV29-1 and TRBJ2-5, is SAVISQKPSRDICQRGTSLTIQCQVDSQVTMMFWYRQQPGQSLTLIATANQGSEATYESGFVIDKFPISRPNLTFSTLTVSNMSPEDSSIYLCSVGNREETQYFGPGTRLLVL.

This clonotype was found many times. The chain is built from TRBV19 and TRBJ1-6; 10 bases fit TRBD1. V lost 3 bases and J lost 0; bases outside the gene matches: 8. CDR3 length: 19 amino acids. Germline CDR1 and CDR2: LNHDA and SQIVND (reference sequence). CDR3 region: CASSIRRRTGGSYNSPLHF. The CDR3 region has the DNA TGTGCCAGTAGTATCCGCCGACGGACAGGGGGCTCCTATAATTCACCCCTCCACTTT.